What follows is one TCR beta chain and its context. As yet, its antigen is unknown. This sample is drawn from a study of chemoradiotherapy in HPV16-positive cancers. Across the whole study: A couple of HPV16-positive patients' cells yielded candidate HPV-specific clones and common motifs. The study, taken as a whole, reports: Functional assays defining HPV-specific T cells used only a couple of HPV16-positive patients. Non-HPV-specific T cells did not expand in tumors during treatment, whereas candidate HPV-specific clones and E7-related motifs did.

Over chemoradiotherapy, repertoires were sampled more than once. The method was immunoSEQ multiplex PCR; TCRdb's version includes in-frame clones alone and lacks a portion of them. The sample consists of about 2,000 clones, roughly 84% of them appearing once. The material sequenced was tumor tissue, taken from a patient who underwent chemoradiotherapy. The receptor's source is a human donor with HPV-associated anogenital cancer.

In nucleotides, the CDR3 is TGTGCCAGCAGCCGACCAGGGGTCGGGGGCAATCAGCCCCAGCATTTT. Its protein product is CASSRPGVGGNQPQHF. The chain couples TRBV28 to TRBJ1-5, with D possibly matching TRBD1 (6 bases). Trimming removed 6 bases at V and 2 bases at J, with 17 bases between. This CDR3 has 16 amino acids. Germline assignment: CDR1 MDHEN and CDR2 SYDVKM.